This TCR beta chain was recorded in a study of shared clonotypes between healthy human individuals. For unsorted samples, genomic DNA was extracted from tens of millions of PBMCs. CDR1 is SGHVS and CDR2 is FNYEAQ in the germline V gene. This CDR3 spans 14 amino acids. V lost 5 bases to trimming and J lost 4 bases; unmatched junction nucleotides: 6. The assay ran at deep level. Across several immunoSEQ plates, the genomic DNA of each subset was split evenly. Original analysis: Junction-only sequences produced by ImmunoSEQ had no quality scores, so filtering differed. Generated by immunoSEQ multiplex PCR, the TCRdb table keeps only in-frame clones and is missing some. The V and J calls and clone size were taken over from that table, and D and trimming were inferred from the DNA. The table lists about 490,000 clones, 70% to 85% of them singletons, with 12% in the top ten.

The sequence was obtained from a woman in her 40s in good health. Some clones in this sample may be carry-over from other donors' samples. Source material: PBMCs. The chain uses TRBV7-6 and TRBJ1-2; TRBD1 matches at 8 bases. CDR3 sequence: CASSQDDRGYGYTF. CDR3 sequence (DNA): TGTGCCAGCAGCCAGGACGACAGGGGCTATGGCTACACCTTC.